Only a few counts were recorded for the clone carrying this T cell receptor beta chain. This sample stems from a study of T cells after yellow fever vaccination. This CDR3 contains 15 residues. The V and J ends lost 5 bases and 2 bases, in that order; junction bases with no gene match: 5. The V gene's germline CDR1 is MDHEN and CDR2 SYDVKM. TCRdb recomputed calls from the 5' RACE reads with MiXCR, one row per CDR3 protein. The repertoire includes over 65,000 distinct CDR3 sequences, roughly 14% of them detected once, and about 22% sits in the top ten. The TCR comes from a man aged 18 to 30 who received the YFV17D yellow fever vaccine. The V gene is TRBV28, the J gene TRBJ2-3; 9 bases align to TRBD2. Specimen: CD8+ T cells not binding an NS4B(214-222) dextramer, sorted from PBMCs, collected approximately 22 days after the first yellow fever vaccination. CDR3 sequence reads: CASSPLAGLTDTQYF. As DNA, the CDR3 is TGTGCCAGCAGTCCCCTAGCGGGGCTCACAGATACGCAGTATTTT.